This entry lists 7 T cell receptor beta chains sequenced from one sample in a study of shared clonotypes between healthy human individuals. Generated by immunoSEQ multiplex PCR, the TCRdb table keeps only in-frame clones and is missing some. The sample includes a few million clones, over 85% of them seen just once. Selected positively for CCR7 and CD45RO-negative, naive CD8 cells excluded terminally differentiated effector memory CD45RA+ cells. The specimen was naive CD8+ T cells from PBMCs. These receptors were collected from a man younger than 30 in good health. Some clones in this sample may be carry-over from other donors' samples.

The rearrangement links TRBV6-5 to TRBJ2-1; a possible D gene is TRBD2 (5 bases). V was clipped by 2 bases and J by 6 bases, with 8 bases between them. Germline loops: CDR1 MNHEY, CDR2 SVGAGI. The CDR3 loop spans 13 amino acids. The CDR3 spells CASSYPAGNEQFF. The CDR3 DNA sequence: TGTGCCAGCAGTTACCCTGCGGGCAATGAGCAGTTCTTC.

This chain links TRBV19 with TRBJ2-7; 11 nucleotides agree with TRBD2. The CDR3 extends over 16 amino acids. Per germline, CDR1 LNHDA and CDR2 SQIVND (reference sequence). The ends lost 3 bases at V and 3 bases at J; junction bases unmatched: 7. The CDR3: CASSMVGLAGGYEQYF. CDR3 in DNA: TGTGCCAGTAGTATGGTCGGTCTAGCGGGAGGCTACGAGCAGTACTTC.

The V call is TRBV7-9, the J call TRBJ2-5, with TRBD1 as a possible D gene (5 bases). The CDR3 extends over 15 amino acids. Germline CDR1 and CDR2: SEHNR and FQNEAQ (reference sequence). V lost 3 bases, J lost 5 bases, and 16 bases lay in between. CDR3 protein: CASSLIWGPSETQYF. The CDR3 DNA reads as TGTGCCAGCAGCTTGATTTGGGGCCCCTCGGAGACCCAGTACTTC. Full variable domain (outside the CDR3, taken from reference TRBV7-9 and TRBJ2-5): DTGVSQNPRHKITKRGQNVTFRCDPISEHNRLYWYRQTLGQGPEFLTYFQNEAQLEKSRLLSDRFSAERPKGSFSTLEIQRTEQGDSAMYLCASSLIWGPSETQYFGPGTRLLVL.

This CDR3 is CASSEVFVSNTGELFF. DNA of the CDR3: TGTGCCAGCAGTGAAGTTTTCGTCTCGAACACCGGGGAGCTGTTTTTT. This rearrangement joins TRBV2 to TRBJ2-2; D uncertain. The CDR3 has 16 residues. V was shortened by 1 base and J by 0 bases, with 9 bases between the two germline ends. CDR1 is SNHLY and CDR2 is FYNNEI in the germline V gene.

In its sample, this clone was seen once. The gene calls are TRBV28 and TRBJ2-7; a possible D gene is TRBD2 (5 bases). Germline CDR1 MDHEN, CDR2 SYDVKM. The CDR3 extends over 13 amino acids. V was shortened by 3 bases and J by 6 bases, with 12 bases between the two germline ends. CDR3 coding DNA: TGTGCCAGCAGTTTTGCGGAAGCGGTCGAGCAGTACTTC. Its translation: CASSFAEAVEQYF. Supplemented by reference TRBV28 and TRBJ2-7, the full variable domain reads DVKVTQSSRYLVKRTGEKVFLECVQDMDHENMFWYRQDPGLGLRLIYFSYDVKMKEKGDIPEGYSVSREKKERFSLILESASTNQTSMYLCASSFAEAVEQYFGPGTRLTVT.

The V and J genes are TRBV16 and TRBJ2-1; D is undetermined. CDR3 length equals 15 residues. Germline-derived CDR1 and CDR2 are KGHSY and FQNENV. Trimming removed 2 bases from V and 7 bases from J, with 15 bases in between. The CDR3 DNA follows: TGTGCCAGCAGCCAAAGTGGATCAGGTGCGAATGAGCAGTTCTTC. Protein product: CASSQSGSGANEQFF.

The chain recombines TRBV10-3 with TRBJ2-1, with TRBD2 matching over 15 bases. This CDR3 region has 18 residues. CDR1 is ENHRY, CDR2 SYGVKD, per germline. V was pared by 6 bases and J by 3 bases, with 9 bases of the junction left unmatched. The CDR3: CAIRTGTSGGLLYNEQFF. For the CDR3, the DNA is TGTGCCATCAGGACCGGGACTAGCGGGGGGCTCCTCTACAATGAGCAGTTCTTC.